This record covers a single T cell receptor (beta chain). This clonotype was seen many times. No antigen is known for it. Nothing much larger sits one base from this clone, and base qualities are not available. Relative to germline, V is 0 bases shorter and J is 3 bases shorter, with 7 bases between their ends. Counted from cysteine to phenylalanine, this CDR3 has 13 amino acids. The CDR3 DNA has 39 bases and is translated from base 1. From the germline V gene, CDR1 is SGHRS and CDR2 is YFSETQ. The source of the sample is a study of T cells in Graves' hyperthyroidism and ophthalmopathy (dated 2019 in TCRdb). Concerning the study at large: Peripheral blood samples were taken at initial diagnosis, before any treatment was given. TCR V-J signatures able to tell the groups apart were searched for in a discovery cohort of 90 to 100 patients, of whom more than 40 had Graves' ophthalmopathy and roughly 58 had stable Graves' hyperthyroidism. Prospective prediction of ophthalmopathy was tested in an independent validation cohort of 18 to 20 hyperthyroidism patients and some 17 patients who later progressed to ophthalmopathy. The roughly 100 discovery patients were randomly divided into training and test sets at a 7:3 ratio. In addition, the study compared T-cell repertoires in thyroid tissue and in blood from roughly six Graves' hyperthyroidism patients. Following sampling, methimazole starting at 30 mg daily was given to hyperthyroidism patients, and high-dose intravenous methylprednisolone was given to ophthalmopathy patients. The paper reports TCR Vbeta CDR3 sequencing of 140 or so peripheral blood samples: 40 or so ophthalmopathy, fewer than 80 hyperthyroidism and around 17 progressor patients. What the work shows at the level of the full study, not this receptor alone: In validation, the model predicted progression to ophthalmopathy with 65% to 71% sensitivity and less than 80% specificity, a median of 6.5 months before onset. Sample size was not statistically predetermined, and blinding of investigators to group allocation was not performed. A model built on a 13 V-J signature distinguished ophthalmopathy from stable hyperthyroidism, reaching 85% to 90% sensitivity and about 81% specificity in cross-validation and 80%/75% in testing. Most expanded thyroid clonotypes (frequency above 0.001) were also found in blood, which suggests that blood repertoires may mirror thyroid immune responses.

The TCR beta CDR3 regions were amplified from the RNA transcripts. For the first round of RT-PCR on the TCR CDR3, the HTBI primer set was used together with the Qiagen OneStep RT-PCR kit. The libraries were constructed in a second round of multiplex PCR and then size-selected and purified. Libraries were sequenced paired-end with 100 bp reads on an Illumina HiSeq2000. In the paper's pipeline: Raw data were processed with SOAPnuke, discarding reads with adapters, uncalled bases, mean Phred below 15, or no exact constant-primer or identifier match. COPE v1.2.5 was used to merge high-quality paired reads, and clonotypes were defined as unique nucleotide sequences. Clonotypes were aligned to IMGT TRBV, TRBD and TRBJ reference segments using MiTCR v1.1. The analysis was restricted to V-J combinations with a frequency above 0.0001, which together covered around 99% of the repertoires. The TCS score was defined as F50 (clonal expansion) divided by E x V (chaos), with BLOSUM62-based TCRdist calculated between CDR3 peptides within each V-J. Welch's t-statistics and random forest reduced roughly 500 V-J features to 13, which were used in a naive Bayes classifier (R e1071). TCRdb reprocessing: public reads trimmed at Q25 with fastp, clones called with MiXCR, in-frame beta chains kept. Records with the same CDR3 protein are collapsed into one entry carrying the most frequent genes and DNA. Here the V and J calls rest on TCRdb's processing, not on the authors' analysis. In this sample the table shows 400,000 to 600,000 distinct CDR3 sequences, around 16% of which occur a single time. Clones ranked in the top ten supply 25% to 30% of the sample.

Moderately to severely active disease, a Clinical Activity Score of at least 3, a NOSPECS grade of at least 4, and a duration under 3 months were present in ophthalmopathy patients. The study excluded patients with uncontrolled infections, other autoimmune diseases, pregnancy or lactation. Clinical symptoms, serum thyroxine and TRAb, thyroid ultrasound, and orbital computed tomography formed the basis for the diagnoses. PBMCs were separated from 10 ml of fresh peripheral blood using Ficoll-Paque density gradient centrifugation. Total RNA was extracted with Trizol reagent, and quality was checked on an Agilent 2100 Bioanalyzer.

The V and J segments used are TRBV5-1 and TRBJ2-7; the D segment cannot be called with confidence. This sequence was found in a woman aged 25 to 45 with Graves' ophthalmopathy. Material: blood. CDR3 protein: CASSLEKNYEQYF. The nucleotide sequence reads TGCGCCAGCAGCTTGGAAAAGAACTACGAGCAGTACTTC.